A selection of T cell receptor beta chains follows, all from one sample in a study of human T cells and chemical hapten exposure. TCRdb ran MiXCR on the RACE reads and lists one entry per CDR3 protein. The sample yields some 31,000 distinct CDR3 sequences, 4.5% to 5.5% seen once. The sequenced material came from whole blood. These receptors originate from a human donor in good health. Some clones in this sample may be carry-over from other donors' samples. CDR3s leave out the opening cysteine and the closing phenylalanine or tryptophan. Fields, in order: V gene, clone size, J gene, CDR3 protein. Part of the rows lack a size; the others show once, few, many or a class for expanded clones.

TRBV20-1	many	TRBJ1-4	SASDRGSSEKLF
TRBV29-1	-	TRBJ1-2	SVAPGQGVITNYGYT
TRBV3-1	many	TRBJ2-1	ASTGGGSYNEQF
TRBV7-2	-	TRBJ1-5	ASSLAGVIQPQH
TRBV7-2	many	TRBJ2-3	ASSLLAGESTQY
TRBV30	few	TRBJ2-2	AWTSNTGELF
TRBV30	few	TRBJ1-2	AWSRGFTGGDGYT
TRBV6-4	few	TRBJ2-1	ASSDSSGGDFNEQF
TRBV6-1	many	TRBJ1-6	ASSAEVGSPLH
TRBV4-3	-	TRBJ2-3	ASSRSSDRADTQY
TRBV5-5	few	TRBJ1-4	ASSTGTANEKLF
TRBV20-1	-	TRBJ2-1	SAGTSNEQF
TRBV5-6	many	TRBJ2-3	ASSKTSGGTDTQY
TRBV5-1	many	TRBJ2-1	ASSIAGENYNEQF
TRBV14	many	TRBJ1-5	ASSQGPNQPQH
TRBV2	-	TRBJ2-3	ASSPDRIGVYTQY
TRBV24-1	few	TRBJ2-5	ATSDLGREGKETQY
TRBV2	many	TRBJ2-1	ASMSAGGPYNEQF
TRBV7-2	-	TRBJ1-4	ASSRSGGTLNEKLF
TRBV10-3	many	TRBJ1-4	AISAGAANEKLF
TRBV11-2	few	TRBJ1-3	ASSLESGNTIY
TRBV5-6	many	TRBJ2-1	ASSEGLAGLDEQF
TRBV6-5	-	TRBJ1-4	ASSYSDRPNEKLF
TRBV7-2	few	TRBJ2-5	ASSLVIGQGAKTQY
TRBV6-2/TRBV6-3	few	TRBJ2-1	ASMLREQRNEQF
TRBV25-1	few	TRBJ2-3	ASSAGTSTDTQY
TRBV12-3/TRBV12-4	many	TRBJ1-2	ASSLDPSAARVYGYT
TRBV6-2/TRBV6-3	many	TRBJ2-3	ANSMGGATDTQY
TRBV3-1	few	TRBJ1-3	ASSGINTIY
TRBV2	many	TRBJ1-2	ASSGQSYGYT
TRBV15	many	TRBJ2-1	ATSRDAPRGNEQF
TRBV20-1	many	TRBJ1-2	SARNRDYGYT
TRBV29-1	few	TRBJ1-1	SFKGDTEAF
TRBV7-2	-	TRBJ1-3	ASSHRLAGNTIY
TRBV20-1	many	TRBJ2-5	SASQDLVAETQY
TRBV7-2	-	TRBJ2-5	ASSLAETQY
TRBV7-2	many	TRBJ2-3	ASSSQRGGGSYPDTQY
TRBV7-2	few	TRBJ1-2	ASRLSGRDPYGYT
TRBV4-3	medium-sized	TRBJ2-1	ASSPNGYSYNEQF
TRBV5-6	few	TRBJ2-1	ASSRWTSRGNEQF
TRBV9	many	TRBJ2-3	ASSARYTDTQY
TRBV7-2	many	TRBJ2-3	ASSLMTGGATDTQY
TRBV20-1	few	TRBJ1-2	SVPLRGNYGYT
TRBV5-4	few	TRBJ1-2	ASSTGVEIYGYT
TRBV23-1	many	TRBJ1-5	ATGTGSCNQPQH
TRBV29-1	-	TRBJ1-5	SVGEDSSNQPQH
TRBV18	many	TRBJ2-3	ASSPDRGWGDTQY
TRBV30	few	TRBJ1-2	ACRTGGDGYT
TRBV2	few	TRBJ2-7	APRLASPSYEQY
TRBV6-4	many	TRBJ2-2	ASSDSANTGELF
TRBV27	many	TRBJ2-4	ASSMGTGRAKNIQY
TRBV20-1	many	TRBJ2-5	SARDPSGGETQY
TRBV7-2	-	TRBJ2-3	ASSSAGATQY
TRBV21-1	many	TRBJ1-5	ASSKALDRGGQPQH
TRBV2	many	TRBJ1-5	ASSDSGGQPQH
TRBV4-3	many	TRBJ2-6	ASSQGTGSAGANVLT
TRBV6-5	medium-sized	TRBJ1-6	ASSYTQGLESPLH
TRBV10-3	many	TRBJ2-1	AITQGGPTWAADEQF
TRBV7-2	many	TRBJ2-3	ASSPAGGYTDTQY
TRBV6-4	many	TRBJ2-3	ASSETSGGATDTQY